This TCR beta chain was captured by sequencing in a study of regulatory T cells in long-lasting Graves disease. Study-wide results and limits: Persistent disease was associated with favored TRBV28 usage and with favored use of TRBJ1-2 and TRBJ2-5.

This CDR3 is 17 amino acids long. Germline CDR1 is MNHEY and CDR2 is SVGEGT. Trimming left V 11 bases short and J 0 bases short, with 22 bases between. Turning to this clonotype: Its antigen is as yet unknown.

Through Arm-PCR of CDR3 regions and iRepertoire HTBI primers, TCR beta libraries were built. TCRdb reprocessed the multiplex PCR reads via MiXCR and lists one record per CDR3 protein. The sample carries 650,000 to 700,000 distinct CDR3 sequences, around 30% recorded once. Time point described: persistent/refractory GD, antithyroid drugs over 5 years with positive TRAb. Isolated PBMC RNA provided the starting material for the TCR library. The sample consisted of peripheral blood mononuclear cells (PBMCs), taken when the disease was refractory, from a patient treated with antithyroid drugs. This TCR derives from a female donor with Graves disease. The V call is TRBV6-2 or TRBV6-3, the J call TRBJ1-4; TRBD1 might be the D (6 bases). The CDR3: CARTETGFFATNEKLFF. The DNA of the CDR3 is TGTGCCCGCACCGAGACAGGCTTCTTCGCAACTAATGAAAAACTGTTTTTT.